What follows is one T cell receptor (beta chain) and its context. Its antigen is currently unknown. This sample stems from a study of cytomegalovirus exposure and HLA in healthy donors. Whole-study context: Roughly four fifths of around 400 genotyped donors fell in the Caucasian-associated ancestry cluster. Notes on the study in general: Three CMV-associated chains proved CMV antigen-specific in vitro. Reportedly, HLA-A and HLA-B alleles of most subjects were accurately predicted from TCR beta.

CDR3 size: 11 residues. Germline values: CDR1 DFQATT, CDR2 SNEGSKA (reference sequence). The PCR had 60 Vbeta and 13 Jbeta primers. Repertoires were generated with immunoSEQ multiplex PCR, while TCRdb's copy carries only in-frame clones and drops some. In the table there are 150,000 to 200,000 clones, 80% to 90% of which are singletons. The sequencing input was PBMCs. V is TRBV20-1 and J is TRBJ2-5; D unresolved. The sequence was obtained from a man between 18 and 35 years old in good health and CMV-seropositive. The CDR3 loop reads CSRSVGETQYF. The DNA for the CDR3 is TGCAGCCGGAGTGTCGGAGAGACCCAGTACTTC.